This T cell receptor beta chain stems from a study of regulatory T cells in long-lasting Graves disease. This clonotype was seen repeatedly, ten times or more. Its antigen remains unidentified. V was shortened by 5 bases and J by 0 bases, with 18 bases between the two germline ends. The CDR3 contains 16 residues. CDR1 is DFQATT and CDR2 is SNEGSKA in the germline V gene (reference sequence). Regarding the study as a whole: With a small sample size, accuracy may have been reduced.

The time point denotes: newly diagnosed GD, antithyroid drugs for less than 3 months. The TCR library was prepared using RNA isolated from PBMCs. Arm-PCR of CDR3 regions with iRepertoire HTBI primers generated TCR beta libraries. In TCRdb, the multiplex PCR reads were re-called with MiXCR into one record per CDR3 protein. The sample includes over 300,000 distinct CDR3 sequences, 15% of them seen just once. V gene TRBV20-1 combines with J gene TRBJ2-3, with a weak D call TRBD2 (6 bases). The sequence was collected from a female donor with Graves disease. Sequenced material: peripheral blood mononuclear cells (PBMCs), taken at new diagnosis, from a patient treated with antithyroid drugs. The CDR3 is CSAGGRRSISTDTQYF. In nucleotides, the CDR3 is TGCAGTGCTGGGGGGAGACGGTCCATTAGCACAGATACGCAGTATTTT.